The T cell receptor beta chain under discussion was sequenced for a study of immune characterization of retroperitoneal liposarcoma. TCRdb used MiXCR to reprocess the PCR reads, holding one entry per CDR3 protein. Of some 8,200 distinct CDR3 sequences in the sample, over 40% were seen once. J gave up 5 bases and V 6 bases, and 11 bases lay outside the gene matches. The CDR3 loop spans 18 amino acids. The germline V gene has CDR1 MGHDK and CDR2 SYGVNS. Sequencing was done on a sample of tumor tissue. This chain joins TRBV25-1 and TRBJ2-1, with 15 nucleotides matching TRBD2. The source is a male donor with retroperitoneal liposarcoma. For the CDR3, the DNA is TGTGCCAGCAGCCCCGGGGTGGGACTAGCGGGGGGAAACAATGAGCAGTTCTTC. Translated, it gives CASSPGVGLAGGNNEQFF.